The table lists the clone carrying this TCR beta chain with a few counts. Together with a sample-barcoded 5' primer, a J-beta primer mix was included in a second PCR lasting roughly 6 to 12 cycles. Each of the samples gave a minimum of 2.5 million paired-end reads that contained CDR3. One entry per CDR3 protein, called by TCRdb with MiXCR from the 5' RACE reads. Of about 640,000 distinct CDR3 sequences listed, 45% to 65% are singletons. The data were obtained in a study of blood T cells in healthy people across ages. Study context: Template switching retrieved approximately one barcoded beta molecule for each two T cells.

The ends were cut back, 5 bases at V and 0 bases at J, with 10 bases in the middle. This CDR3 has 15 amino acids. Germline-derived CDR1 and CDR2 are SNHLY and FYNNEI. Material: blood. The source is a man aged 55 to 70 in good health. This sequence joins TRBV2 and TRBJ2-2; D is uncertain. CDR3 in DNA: TGTGCCAGCAGTTGGGATGGGCCGAACACCGGGGAGCTGTTTTTT. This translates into CASSWDGPNTGELFF.